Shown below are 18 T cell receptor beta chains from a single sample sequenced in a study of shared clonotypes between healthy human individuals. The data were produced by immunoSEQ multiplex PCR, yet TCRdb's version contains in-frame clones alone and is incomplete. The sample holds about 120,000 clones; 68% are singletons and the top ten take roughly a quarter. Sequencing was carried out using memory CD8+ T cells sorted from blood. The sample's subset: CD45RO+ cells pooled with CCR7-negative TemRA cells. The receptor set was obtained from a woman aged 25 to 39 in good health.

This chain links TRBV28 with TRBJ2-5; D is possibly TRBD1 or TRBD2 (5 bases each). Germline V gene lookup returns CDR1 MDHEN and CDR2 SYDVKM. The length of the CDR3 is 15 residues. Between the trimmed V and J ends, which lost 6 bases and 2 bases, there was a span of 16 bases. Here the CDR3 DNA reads TGTGCCAGCAGGGACGGGACGGACTTACAAGAGACCCAGTACTTC. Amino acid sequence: CASRDGTDLQETQYF.

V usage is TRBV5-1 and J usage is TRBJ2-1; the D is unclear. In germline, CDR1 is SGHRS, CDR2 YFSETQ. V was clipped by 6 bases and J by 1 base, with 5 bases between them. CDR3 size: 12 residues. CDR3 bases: TGCGCCAGCACGGAGTCCTACAATGAGCAGTTCTTC. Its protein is CASTESYNEQFF.

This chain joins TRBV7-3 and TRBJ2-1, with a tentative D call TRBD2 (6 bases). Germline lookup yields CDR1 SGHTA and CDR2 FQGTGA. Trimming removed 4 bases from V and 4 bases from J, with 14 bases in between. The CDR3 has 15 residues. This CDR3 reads CASSSNRDLYNEQFF. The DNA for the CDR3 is TGTGCCAGCAGCTCCAACCGGGACTTGTACAATGAGCAGTTCTTC. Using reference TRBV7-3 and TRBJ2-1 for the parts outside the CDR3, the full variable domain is GAGVSQTPSNKVTEKGKYVELRCDPISGHTALYWYRQSLGQGPEFLIYFQGTGAADDSGLPNDRFFAVRPEGSVSTLKIQRTERGDSAVYLCASSSNRDLYNEQFFGPGTRLTVL.

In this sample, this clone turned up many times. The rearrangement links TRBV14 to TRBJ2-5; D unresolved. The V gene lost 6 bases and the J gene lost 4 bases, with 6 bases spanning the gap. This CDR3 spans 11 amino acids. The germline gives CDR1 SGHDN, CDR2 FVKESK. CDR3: CASRIGETQYF. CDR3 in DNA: TGTGCCAGCAGGATAGGAGAGACCCAGTACTTC.

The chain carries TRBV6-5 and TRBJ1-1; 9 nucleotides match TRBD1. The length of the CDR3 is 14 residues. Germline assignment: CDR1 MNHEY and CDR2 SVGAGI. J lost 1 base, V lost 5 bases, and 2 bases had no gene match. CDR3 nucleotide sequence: TGTGCCAGCAGTAACAGGGGGCAGAACACTGAAGCTTTCTTT. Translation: CASSNRGQNTEAFF.

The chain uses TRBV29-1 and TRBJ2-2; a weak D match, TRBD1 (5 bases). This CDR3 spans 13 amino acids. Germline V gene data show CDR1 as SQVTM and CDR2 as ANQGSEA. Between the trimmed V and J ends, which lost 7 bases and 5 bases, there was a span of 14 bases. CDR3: CSGWQGRTGELFF. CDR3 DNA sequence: TGCAGCGGGTGGCAGGGTCGAACCGGGGAGCTGTTTTTT.

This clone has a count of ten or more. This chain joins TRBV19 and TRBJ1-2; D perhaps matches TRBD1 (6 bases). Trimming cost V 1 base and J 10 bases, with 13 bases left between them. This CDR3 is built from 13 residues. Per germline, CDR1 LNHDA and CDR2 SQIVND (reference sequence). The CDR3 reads CASSIGSGVDYTF. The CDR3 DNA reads TGTGCCAGTAGTATAGGATCAGGGGTGGACTACACCTTC.

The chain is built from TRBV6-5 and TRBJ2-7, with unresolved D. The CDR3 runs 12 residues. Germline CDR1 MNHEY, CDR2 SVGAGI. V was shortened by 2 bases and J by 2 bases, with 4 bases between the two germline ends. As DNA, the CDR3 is TGTGCCAGCAGTTACGGGCCCTACGAGCAGTACTTC. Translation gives CASSYGPYEQYF.

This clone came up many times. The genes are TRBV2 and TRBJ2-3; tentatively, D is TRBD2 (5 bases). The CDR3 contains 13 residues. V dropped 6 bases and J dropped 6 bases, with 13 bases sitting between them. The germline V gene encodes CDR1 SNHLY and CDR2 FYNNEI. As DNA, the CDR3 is TGTGCCAGCAGGAGGGAAGGAATGGATACGCAGTATTTT. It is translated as CASRREGMDTQYF. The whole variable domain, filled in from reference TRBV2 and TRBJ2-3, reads EPEVTQTPSHQVTQMGQEVILRCVPISNHLYFYWYRQILGQKVEFLVSFYNNEISEKSEIFDDQFSVERPDGSNFTLKIRSTKLEDSAMYFCASRREGMDTQYFGPGTRLTVL.

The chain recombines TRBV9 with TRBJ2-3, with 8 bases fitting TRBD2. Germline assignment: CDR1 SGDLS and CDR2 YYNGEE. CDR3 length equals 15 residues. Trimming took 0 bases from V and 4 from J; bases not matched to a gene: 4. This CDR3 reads CASSVGGLGSDTQYF. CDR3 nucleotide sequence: TGTGCCAGCAGCGTAGGGGGACTAGGGTCAGATACGCAGTATTTT.

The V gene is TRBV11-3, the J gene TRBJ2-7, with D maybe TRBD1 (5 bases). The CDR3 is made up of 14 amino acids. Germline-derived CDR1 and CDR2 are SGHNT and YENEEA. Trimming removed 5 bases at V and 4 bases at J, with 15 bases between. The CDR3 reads CASSPYGASYEQYF. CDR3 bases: TGTGCCAGCAGCCCATATGGGGCTTCGTACGAGCAGTACTTC.

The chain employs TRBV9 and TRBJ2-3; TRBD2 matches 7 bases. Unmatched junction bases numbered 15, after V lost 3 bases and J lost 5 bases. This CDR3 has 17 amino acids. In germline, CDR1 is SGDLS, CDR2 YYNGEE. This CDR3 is CASSASSSGLFQDTQYF. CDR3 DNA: TGTGCCAGCAGCGCATCGTCTAGCGGACTTTTTCAAGATACGCAGTATTTT.

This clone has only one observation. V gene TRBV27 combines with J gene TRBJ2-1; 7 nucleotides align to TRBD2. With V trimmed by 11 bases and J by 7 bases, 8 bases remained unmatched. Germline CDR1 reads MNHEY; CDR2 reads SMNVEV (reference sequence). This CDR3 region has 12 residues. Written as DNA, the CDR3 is TGTGCCTGTGGGGGTAGCGGGAATGAGCAGTTCTTC. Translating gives CACGGSGNEQFF.

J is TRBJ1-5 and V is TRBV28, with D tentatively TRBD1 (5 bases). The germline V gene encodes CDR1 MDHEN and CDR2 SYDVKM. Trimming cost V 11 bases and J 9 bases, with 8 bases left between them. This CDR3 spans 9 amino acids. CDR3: CASGGPQHF. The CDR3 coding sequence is TGTGCCTCGGGGGGGCCCCAGCATTTT.

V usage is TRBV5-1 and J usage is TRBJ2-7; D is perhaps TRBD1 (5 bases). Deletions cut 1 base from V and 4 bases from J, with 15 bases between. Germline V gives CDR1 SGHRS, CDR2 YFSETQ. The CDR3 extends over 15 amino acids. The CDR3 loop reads CASSLFGQGVYEQYF. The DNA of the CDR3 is TGCGCCAGCAGCTTGTTCGGACAAGGCGTTTACGAGCAGTACTTC.

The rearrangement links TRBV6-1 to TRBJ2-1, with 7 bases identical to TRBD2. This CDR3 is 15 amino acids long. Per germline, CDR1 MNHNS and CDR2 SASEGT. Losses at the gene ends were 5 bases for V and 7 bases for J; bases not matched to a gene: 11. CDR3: CASSRRESGGNEQFF. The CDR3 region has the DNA TGTGCCAGCAGTCGGCGGGAGAGTGGAGGGAATGAGCAGTTCTTC.

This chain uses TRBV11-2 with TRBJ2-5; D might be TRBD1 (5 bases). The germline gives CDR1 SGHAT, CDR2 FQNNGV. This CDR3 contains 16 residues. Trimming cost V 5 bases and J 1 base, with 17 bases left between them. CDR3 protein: CASSDSHLRGQETQYF. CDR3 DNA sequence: TGTGCCAGCAGCGACAGCCATTTAAGGGGCCAAGAGACCCAGTACTTC.

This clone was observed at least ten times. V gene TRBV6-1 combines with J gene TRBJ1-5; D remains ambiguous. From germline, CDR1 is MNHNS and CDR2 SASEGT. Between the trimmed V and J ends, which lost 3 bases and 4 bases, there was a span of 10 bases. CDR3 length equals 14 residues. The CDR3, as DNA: TGTGCCAGCAGTGATGCGGATGAAAATCAGCCCCAGCATTTT. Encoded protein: CASSDADENQPQHF.